Listed here is a single T cell receptor beta chain. Its target is not known. This sample was taken from a study of identical twins. The V gene's germline CDR1 is GTSNPN and CDR2 SVGIG (reference sequence). This CDR3 comprises 15 residues. The V and J ends lost 0 bases and 4 bases respectively, with 14 bases between them. Broader study findings: Cord blood beta clonotypes that were abundant carried fewer insertions, and memory repertoires showed no such trend.

TCRdb re-called the 5' RACE reads with MiXCR, one entry per CDR3 protein. The table records about 240,000 distinct CDR3 sequences, about 10% of them present only once. Sequenced: memory T cells sorted from blood. The rearrangement links TRBV30 to TRBJ2-3, with D unclear. This receptor was obtained from a man aged 50 to 60 in good health. In DNA, the CDR3 is TGTGCCTGGAGTGTACGGTGGGGATTCTCAGATACGCAGTATTTT. This codes for CAWSVRWGFSDTQYF.